The 18 T cell receptor beta chains in this list originate from one sample, sequenced in a study of technical replicates of blood from a handful of donors. Measured with immunoSEQ multiplex PCR; TCRdb has only the in-frame clones, and not every one. This table has about 73,000 clones, 93% appearing once. Sequenced: T cells isolated from PBMCs. These receptors all come from a human donor in good health.

Only one count was recorded for this clone. This chain joins TRBV30 and TRBJ1-2, with 12 bases matching TRBD1. With 4 bases clipped from V and 4 bases from J, the junction kept 10 bases outside the gene matches. The CDR3 runs to 16 residues. Per the germline V gene, CDR1 is GTSNPN and CDR2 is SVGIG (reference sequence). The CDR3, as DNA: TGTGCCTGGATCACCCCCGGGACAGGGGGCCTCTATGGCTACACCTTC. Its translation is CAWITPGTGGLYGYTF.

The V call is TRBV4-1, the J call TRBJ2-7, with D perhaps matching TRBD2 (6 bases). The length of the CDR3 is 15 residues. Germline V lookup: CDR1 MGHRA, CDR2 YSYEKL. Between the trimmed V and J ends, which lost 1 base and 3 bases, there was a span of 13 bases. CDR3 nucleotides: TGCGCCAGCAGCCAAGGTCCTAGCGACTTCTACGAGCAGTACTTC. It translates to CASSQGPSDFYEQYF.

The genes are TRBV7-9 and TRBJ2-7, with TRBD2 identical over 8 bases. Germline trimming cut 5 bases from V and 4 bases from J; bases unmatched to any gene: 1. The germline CDR1 and CDR2 sequences are SEHNR and FQNEAQ (reference sequence). The CDR3 is 12 residues long. The CDR3 reads CASSRLAYEQYF. The CDR3 nucleotides read TGTGCCAGCAGCCGACTAGCGTACGAGCAGTACTTC.

V is TRBV7-9 and J is TRBJ1-2; D may be TRBD1 (5 bases). The CDR3 is 14 residues long. Germline-derived CDR1 and CDR2 are SEHNR and FQNEAQ (reference sequence). V lost 1 base and J 5 bases, leaving 11 bases between the germline ends. The DNA for the CDR3 is TGTGCCAGCAGCTTAGGACAGATGGCTTATGGCTACACCTTC. Protein: CASSLGQMAYGYTF.

This chain connects TRBV6-5 to TRBJ1-5, with D possibly TRBD1 on 6 matching bases. The CDR3 is 15 amino acids. The V gene's germline CDR1 is MNHEY and CDR2 SVGAGI. V lost 5 bases and J 5 bases, leaving 16 bases between the germline ends. The CDR3 loop is CASSILGGEDQPQHF. DNA for the CDR3: TGTGCCAGCAGTATTCTAGGGGGGGAGGATCAGCCCCAGCATTTT.

In its sample, this clone was seen a few times. This chain links TRBV12-5 with TRBJ1-1; D gene uncertain. Germline lookup yields CDR1 LGHNT and CDR2 FRNRAP. V was cut by 0 bases and J by 6 bases, with 8 bases left in between. This CDR3 comprises 13 residues. The CDR3 here is CASGLVPGAEAFF. CDR3 nucleotide sequence: TGTGCTAGTGGTTTGGTACCCGGGGCTGAAGCTTTCTTT.

The chain joins TRBV6-4 to TRBJ2-2, with D perhaps matching TRBD2 (5 bases). The CDR3 extends over 14 amino acids. V gave up 7 bases and J gave up 2 bases, with 11 bases separating them. CDR1 and CDR2 (germline): MRHNA, SNTAGT. DNA of the CDR3: TGTGCCAGCAACACGGGATTTAACACCGGGGAGCTGTTTTTT. Translating it yields CASNTGFNTGELFF.

The V call is TRBV10-3, the J call TRBJ2-7, with a tentative D call TRBD1 (6 bases). This CDR3 spans 14 amino acids. The V end was cut by 2 bases, the J end by 5 bases, with 13 bases between. Germline CDR1 ENHRY, CDR2 SYGVKD. The CDR3 DNA sequence: TGTGCCATCAGTGAGACAGGGCATGTCGACGAGCAGTACTTC. This codes for CAISETGHVDEQYF.

The chain links TRBV5-4 to TRBJ1-2; tentatively, D is TRBD1 (6 bases). Deletions cut 4 bases from V and 4 bases from J, with 8 bases between. The CDR3 has 12 residues. Germline values: CDR1 SGHNT, CDR2 YYREEE (reference sequence). The CDR3 protein is CASSPDSYGYTF. As DNA, the CDR3 is TGTGCCAGCAGCCCGGACAGCTATGGCTACACCTTC.

V and J are TRBV5-4 and TRBJ2-7; D call uncertain. Germline V CDR1 and CDR2: SGHNT, YYREEE (reference sequence). V shed 0 bases and J shed 0 bases, with 4 bases lying between them. This CDR3 spans 13 amino acids. As DNA, the CDR3 is TGTGCCAGCAGCTTGGCGAGCTCCTACGAGCAGTACTTC. Translated: CASSLASSYEQYF.

The chain is built from TRBV5-1 and TRBJ2-5; possibly TRBD2 for D (5 bases). This CDR3 is 13 amino acids long. Germline CDR1 and CDR2: SGHRS and YFSETQ. V was cut by 2 bases and J by 1 base, with 6 bases left in between. The CDR3 DNA reads TGCGCCAGCAGCTTAGCGGCCCAAGAGACCCAGTACTTC. It specifies CASSLAAQETQYF.

The V and J genes are TRBV4-1 and TRBJ2-5; 9 bases match TRBD1. The length of the CDR3 is 14 residues. After removal of 7 bases from V and 5 bases from J, the junction contained 8 bases not matched to a gene. Germline loops: CDR1 MGHRA, CDR2 YSYEKL. CDR3 region: CASNSGQGRETQYF. CDR3 DNA sequence: TGCGCCAGCAACAGTGGACAGGGGCGGGAGACCCAGTACTTC.

This chain joins TRBV6-6 and TRBJ2-5; D unclear. CDR1 is MNHNY and CDR2 is SVGAGI in the germline V gene (reference sequence). This CDR3 is 14 amino acids long. Trimming took off 3 bases at V and 1 base at J, with 9 bases between the two ends. CDR3 DNA: TGTGCCAGCAGTTATAGTCGGTCCCAAGAGACCCAGTACTTC. Its translation: CASSYSRSQETQYF.

The V call is TRBV5-1, the J call TRBJ1-1, with 7 bases aligning to TRBD1. CDR1 and CDR2 (germline): SGHRS, YFSETQ. After removal of 4 bases from V and 1 base from J, the junction contained 4 bases not matched to a gene. The length of the CDR3 is 14 residues. In DNA form, the CDR3 reads TGCGCCAGCAGCAACAGGGGTGGGAACACTGAAGCTTTCTTT. Amino acids: CASSNRGGNTEAFF.

The chain couples TRBV7-8 to TRBJ2-7, with TRBD2 identical over 7 bases. With 5 bases clipped from V and 3 bases from J, the junction kept 1 base outside the gene matches. This CDR3 has 12 amino acids. Per germline, CDR1 SGHVS and CDR2 FQNEAQ. CDR3: CASSGGGYEQYF. As DNA, the CDR3 is TGTGCCAGCAGCGGGGGGGGCTACGAGCAGTACTTC.

The rearrangement uses TRBV28 and TRBJ2-3, with D hard to call. Germline values: CDR1 MDHEN, CDR2 SYDVKM. The CDR3 totals 11 residues. Trimming took 4 bases from V and 6 from J, leaving 5 bases between them. CDR3 bases: TGTGCCAGCAGTTGGGCGGATACGCAGTATTTT. This gives the protein CASSWADTQYF.

The chain couples TRBV4-1 to TRBJ2-1; 7 bases are shared with TRBD1. This CDR3 is built from 15 residues. J lost 4 bases, V lost 6 bases, and 9 bases had no gene match. Germline V gene lookup returns CDR1 MGHRA and CDR2 YSYEKL. CDR3 sequence (DNA): TGCGCCAGCAGTCGACAGGGTAATTCTTACAATGAGCAGTTCTTC. This codes for CASSRQGNSYNEQFF.

The CDR3, as DNA: TGCAGCGTTGGAGGATCCCTATCCCCTAACTATGGCTACACCTTC. It encodes CSVGGSLSPNYGYTF. This chain uses TRBV29-1 with TRBJ1-2; D not certain. V lost 4 bases, J lost 0 bases, and 15 bases lay in between. Germline V gives CDR1 SQVTM, CDR2 ANQGSEA. The CDR3 is 15 amino acids.